This T cell receptor (beta chain) appears in the sequencing data of a study of T cell responses to AZD1222 COVID-19 vaccine. General study results and limits: Baseline antibody screening turned up just six seropositive AZD1222 recipients. Donors were mostly white British, more females; clonal diversity possibly underestimated. Spike was spanned by vaccine-associated CD4 TCRs, which were dominant at 160-218 and 743-854.

As concerns this clone: Its antigen is unidentified.

The junction had 9 bases not matched to a gene; V was cut back by 5 bases and J by 7 bases. Looked up from germline, CDR1 is SGHDT and CDR2 is YYEEEE. The CDR3 extends over 14 amino acids. Only in-frame clones appear in the TCRdb table, and some are missing; sequencing was by immunoSEQ multiplex PCR. The table has more than 150,000 clones, approximately 94% seen once; the top ten hold roughly 1.5%. Here the sequenced sample was peripheral blood, taken 28 days after the second AZD1222 dose. The chain recombines TRBV5-6 with TRBJ1-5, with 7 nucleotides matching TRBD1. This sequence was found in an adult who received the AZD1222 COVID-19 vaccine. CDR3 DNA sequence: TGTGCCAGCAGTCGACAGGGAACGGACCAGCCCCAGCATTTT. Protein: CASSRQGTDQPQHF.